A single sample gave rise to the 28 T cell receptor beta chains below, sequenced in a study of T-cell memory formation after mild COVID-19. One entry per CDR3 protein, called by TCRdb with MiXCR from the 5' RACE reads. The sample contains fewer than 400,000 distinct CDR3 sequences, approximately 15% of which appear only once. The sample consisted of PBMCs or a T cell subset sorted from them (not recorded which). These receptors were collected from a man between 18 and 35 years old who had mild COVID-19 (a few samples of this study predate the infection). Cell type and time point are not known.

The gene calls are TRBV7-9 and TRBJ2-5; no definite D call. Trimming cost V 1 base and J 4 bases, with 16 bases left between them. CDR3 size: 16 residues. Per germline, CDR1 SEHNR and CDR2 FQNEAQ (reference sequence). CDR3 DNA: TGTGCCAGCAGCTTAGGGACCGGGCCTAGAGGAGAGACCCAGTACTTC. Translated: CASSLGTGPRGETQYF.

This chain links TRBV27 with TRBJ2-1; maybe TRBD2 (7 bases). The CDR3 loop spans 15 amino acids. V was shortened by 5 bases and J by 10 bases, with 21 bases between the two germline ends. Germline values: CDR1 MNHEY, CDR2 SMNVEV (reference sequence). Here the CDR3 DNA reads TGTGCCAGCAGTAGAGGAGGGGGGGGTTGGTCGGAGCAGTTCTTC. Translation gives CASSRGGGGWSEQFF.

There are many counts of this clonotype. The chain links TRBV7-9 to TRBJ2-1, with TRBD2 matching over 7 bases. This CDR3 has 14 residues. V lost 7 bases and J lost 4; bases outside the gene matches: 7. Germline-derived CDR1 and CDR2 are SEHNR and FQNEAQ (reference sequence). The CDR3, as DNA: TGTGCCAGCACCCCGTGGGGGGGGTACAATGAGCAGTTCTTC. Protein: CASTPWGGYNEQFF.

The chain is built from TRBV5-4 and TRBJ2-1; D is perhaps TRBD1 (6 bases). Germline CDR1 and CDR2: SGHNT and YYREEE (reference sequence). V was clipped by 0 bases and J by 1 base, with 14 bases between them. The CDR3 extends over 17 amino acids. The DNA of the CDR3 is TGTGCCAGCAGCTTGGGTACAGGGCCTCGATCCTACAATGAGCAGTTCTTC. Its translation: CASSLGTGPRSYNEQFF.

Ten or more counts support this clonotype. The chain links TRBV30 to TRBJ1-4; 7 bases are shared with TRBD1. The CDR3 has 13 residues. Germline CDR1 GTSNPN, CDR2 SVGIG (reference sequence). The ends lost 6 bases at V and 5 bases at J; junction bases unmatched: 6. In DNA form, the CDR3 reads TGTGCCTGCAACAGGGGATCGAATGAAAAACTGTTTTTT. Amino acid sequence: CACNRGSNEKLFF.

This clonotype was seen only a few times. The V gene is TRBV27, the J gene TRBJ2-3; TRBD2 aligns across 10 bases. The CDR3 covers 16 residues. Germline CDR1 MNHEY, CDR2 SMNVEV (reference sequence). V lost 6 bases to trimming and J lost 2 bases; unmatched junction nucleotides: 8. CDR3 in amino acids: CASSETSGSFTDTQYF. CDR3 nucleotide sequence: TGTGCCAGCAGCGAGACTAGCGGGTCCTTCACAGATACGCAGTATTTT.

The chain carries TRBV7-8 and TRBJ1-5; perhaps TRBD1 as D (5 bases). Trimming took off 4 bases at V and 9 bases at J, with 19 bases between the two ends. CDR3 size: 15 residues. Germline CDR1 is SGHVS and CDR2 is FQNEAQ. The CDR3 is CASSYQTVVAGPQHF. The CDR3 DNA is TGTGCCAGCAGCTACCAGACAGTAGTGGCGGGGCCCCAGCATTTT. The full variable domain, rest sourced from reference TRBV7-8 and TRBJ1-5, is GAGVSQSPRYKVAKRGQDVALRCDPISGHVSLFWYQQALGQGPEFLTYFQNEAQLDKSGLPSDRFFAERPEGSVSTLKIQRTQQEDSAVYLCASSYQTVVAGPQHFGDGTRLSIL.

The V and J genes are TRBV12-3 or TRBV12-4 and TRBJ2-3, with TRBD2 matching 13 bases. The ends lost 8 bases at V and 4 bases at J; junction bases unmatched: 12. This CDR3 contains 17 residues. This chain's CDR3 is CASCSAGGLAGADTQYF. Here the CDR3 DNA reads TGTGCCAGCTGTTCGGCAGGCGGACTAGCGGGGGCAGATACGCAGTATTTT.

This clonotype was recorded at least ten times. The rearrangement uses TRBV29-1 and TRBJ1-2; D gene ambiguous. Trimming removed 1 base at V and 8 bases at J, with 17 bases between. The CDR3 has 14 amino acids. CDR1 SQVTM and CDR2 ANQGSEA come from the germline V gene. The CDR3: CSVEGVDLLRGYTF. CDR3 coding DNA: TGCAGCGTTGAAGGGGTCGACTTACTGAGGGGCTACACCTTC.

The chain couples TRBV6-5 to TRBJ1-1; a weak D match, TRBD1 (5 bases). The CDR3 runs 14 residues. V lost 2 bases and J 3 bases, leaving 10 bases between the germline ends. The germline V gene has CDR1 MNHEY and CDR2 SVGAGI. The CDR3 spells CASSYTRVDTEAFF. In nucleotides, the CDR3 is TGTGCCAGCAGTTACACCAGGGTAGACACTGAAGCTTTCTTT.

This clonotype occurred many times. This chain uses TRBV6-5 with TRBJ2-1; 8 positions match TRBD2. Trimming took 4 bases from V and 6 from J; bases not matched to a gene: 8. From germline, CDR1 is MNHEY and CDR2 SVGAGI. The CDR3 is 15 residues long. CDR3 DNA: TGTGCCAGCAGTTCCGGGAGGGGGGTGTTCAATGAGCAGTTCTTC. Protein: CASSSGRGVFNEQFF.

Here the CDR3 reads CASSRPTTEIYGYTF. CDR3 bases: TGTGCCAGCAGCCGCCCTACGACGGAGATCTATGGCTACACCTTC. The rearrangement uses TRBV5-6 and TRBJ1-2; D ambiguous. CDR1 is SGHDT, CDR2 YYEEEE, per germline. CDR3 length equals 15 residues. Deletions cut 4 bases from V and 4 bases from J, with 17 bases between.

This clonotype was seen many times. The chain uses TRBV20-1 and TRBJ2-7; 7 bases map to TRBD2. This CDR3 region has 13 residues. V was clipped by 4 bases and J by 9 bases; unmatched bases: 12. CDR1 DFQATT and CDR2 SNEGSKA come from the germline V gene (reference sequence). The CDR3 bases are TGCAGTGCTAACCTTCCGTTCAGCGGGACGCAGTACTTC. This encodes CSANLPFSGTQYF.

This clonotype was counted a few times. This chain links TRBV27 with TRBJ1-1; 7 bases are a match to TRBD1. The junction had 9 bases not matched to a gene; V was cut back by 6 bases and J by 5 bases. The germline V gene has CDR1 MNHEY and CDR2 SMNVEV (reference sequence). This CDR3 comprises 14 residues. This CDR3 is CASSRIQGGTEAFF. The CDR3 nucleotides are TGTGCCAGCAGCCGTATCCAGGGGGGGACTGAAGCTTTCTTT.

This clonotype has ten or more counts. This rearrangement joins TRBV18 to TRBJ2-5, with 8 nucleotides matching TRBD1. Germline V gene sequence: CDR1 KGHSH, CDR2 LQKENI. The CDR3 totals 15 residues. V dropped 3 bases and J dropped 0; count of bases not matched to a gene: 3. The CDR3 sequence: CASSPRTGNQETQYF. DNA for the CDR3: TGTGCCAGCTCACCTCGGACAGGGAACCAAGAGACCCAGTACTTC.

V usage is TRBV20-1 and J usage is TRBJ1-1; 8 bases align to TRBD1. The CDR3 sequence is 13 residues long. Germline V CDR1 and CDR2: DFQATT, SNEGSKA (reference sequence). The V segment lost 4 bases and the J segment 6 bases; nucleotides outside the gene matches: 7. The CDR3 spells CSAKTGARSEAFF. The CDR3 region has the DNA TGCAGTGCTAAGACAGGGGCCCGCTCTGAAGCTTTCTTT.

This clonotype was seen repeatedly, ten times or more. The chain employs TRBV12-3 or TRBV12-4 and TRBJ1-1; TRBD1 matches at 9 bases. The V segment lost 6 bases and the J segment 3 bases; nucleotides outside the gene matches: 8. This CDR3 has 15 amino acids. CDR3 in DNA: TGTGCCAGCAGCCGATCTGGACAGGGGTACACTGAAGCTTTCTTT. Translated, it gives CASSRSGQGYTEAFF.

The table lists this clonotype with a few counts. The chain uses TRBV20-1 and TRBJ2-1; 7 bases match TRBD1. Trimming at V came to 6 bases and at J to 2 bases, leaving 13 bases not matched to a gene. Germline lookup yields CDR1 DFQATT and CDR2 SNEGSKA (reference sequence). The CDR3 has 16 residues. The CDR3 spells CSARNPTGATYNEQFF. As DNA, the CDR3 is TGCAGTGCCAGAAACCCTACAGGGGCCACCTACAATGAGCAGTTCTTC.

The chain has TRBV5-1 and TRBJ2-3, with 9 bases identical to TRBD1. This CDR3 region has 16 residues. V lost 0 bases, J lost 2 bases, and 4 bases stayed unmatched. Germline-derived CDR1 and CDR2 are SGHRS and YFSETQ. In DNA form, the CDR3 reads TGCGCCAGCAGCTTGGGAGGGACAGGGATCACAGATACGCAGTATTTT. It is translated as CASSLGGTGITDTQYF. Drawing the rest from reference TRBV5-1 and TRBJ2-3, the complete variable domain is KAGVTQTPRYLIKTRGQQVTLSCSPISGHRSVSWYQQTPGQGLQFLFEYFSETQRNKGNFPGRFSGRQFSNSRSEMNVSTLELGDSALYLCASSLGGTGITDTQYFGPGTRLTVL.

The rearrangement uses TRBV4-1 and TRBJ1-2, with 9 bases fitting TRBD1. Per germline, CDR1 MGHRA and CDR2 YSYEKL. With V trimmed by 0 bases and J by 7 bases, 3 bases remained unmatched. The CDR3 length is 14 residues. The CDR3 is CASSQDRTGVGYTF. CDR3 coding DNA: TGCGCCAGCAGCCAAGATAGGACAGGGGTTGGCTACACCTTC.

This chain links TRBV11-2 with TRBJ2-1; no reliable D call. The germline CDR1 and CDR2 sequences are SGHAT and FQNNGV. The CDR3 has 13 amino acids. The V end was cut by 0 bases, the J end by 9 bases, with 9 bases between. The CDR3 reads CASSLDVGSEQFF. DNA for the CDR3: TGTGCCAGCAGCTTAGATGTGGGTTCTGAGCAGTTCTTC.

The chain uses TRBV5-1 and TRBJ1-5; 12 nucleotides agree with TRBD1. This CDR3 region has 15 residues. Germline V CDR1 and CDR2: SGHRS, YFSETQ. The ends lost 4 bases at V and 5 bases at J; junction bases unmatched: 4. The CDR3 region is CASSPGTGGHQPQHF. The DNA of the CDR3 is TGCGCCAGCAGCCCCGGGACAGGGGGCCATCAGCCCCAGCATTTT. Full variable domain (outside the CDR3, taken from reference TRBV5-1 and TRBJ1-5): KAGVTQTPRYLIKTRGQQVTLSCSPISGHRSVSWYQQTPGQGLQFLFEYFSETQRNKGNFPGRFSGRQFSNSRSEMNVSTLELGDSALYLCASSPGTGGHQPQHFGDGTRLSIL.

This clonotype appeared a few times. V usage is TRBV7-9 and J usage is TRBJ2-1, with 8 bases aligning to TRBD2. The germline V gene encodes CDR1 SEHNR and CDR2 FQNEAQ (reference sequence). Germline trimming cut 3 bases from V and 7 bases from J; bases unmatched to any gene: 5. The CDR3 has 14 amino acids. The DNA of the CDR3 is TGTGCCAGCAGCTTGCCCCGGGGGGGGAATGAGCAGTTCTTC. Translating it yields CASSLPRGGNEQFF.

This clonotype has ten or more counts. At one end, the junction sequence differs from germline, possibly due to a read error. This chain connects TRBV5-1 to TRBJ1-1; D is ambiguous. Germline V CDR1 and CDR2: SGHRS, YFSETQ. The CDR3 contains 13 residues. Here the CDR3 reads CASSPQMNTEAFF. For the CDR3, the DNA is TGTGCCAGCAGTCCCCAGATGAACACTGAAGCTTTCTTT.

The chain has TRBV4-1 and TRBJ2-6, with a possible D match to TRBD1 (5 bases). Trimming stripped 3 bases from V and 4 bases from J, with 13 bases between. This CDR3 region has 16 residues. Germline-derived CDR1 and CDR2 are MGHRA and YSYEKL. CDR3 sequence (DNA): TGCGCCAGCAGCCATTCAAAAGGGGCCGGGGCCAACGTCCTGACTTTC. Its protein is CASSHSKGAGANVLTF.

The chain uses TRBV5-8 and TRBJ1-2; a possible D gene is TRBD1 (6 bases). Germline V lookup: CDR1 SGHTS, CDR2 YDEGEE. CDR3 size: 13 residues. Deletions cut 5 bases from V and 5 bases from J, with 13 bases between. CDR3 DNA: TGTGCCAGCAGTCGGGACATCAGTTATGGCTACACCTTC. Its translation: CASSRDISYGYTF.

This clonotype has a handful of counts. The genes are TRBV9 and TRBJ2-3; TRBD2 matches 9 bases. CDR3 length equals 17 residues. The ends lost 0 bases at V and 2 bases at J; junction bases unmatched: 7. Per germline, CDR1 SGDLS and CDR2 YYNGEE. The CDR3 is CASSVAGLAYITDTQYF. CDR3 nucleotide sequence: TGTGCCAGCAGCGTAGCCGGACTAGCGTATATCACAGATACGCAGTATTTT.

This clonotype was observed many times. V usage is TRBV7-6 and J usage is TRBJ2-3; 11 nucleotides match TRBD2. With V trimmed by 1 base and J by 6 bases, 9 bases remained unmatched. Per germline, CDR1 SGHVS and CDR2 FNYEAQ. The CDR3 consists of 17 residues. Written as DNA, the CDR3 is TGTGCCAGCAGCTTAGGCCTAGCGGGGGGCAAGGCGGATACGCAGTATTTT. Translating gives CASSLGLAGGKADTQYF.